This record looks at one T cell receptor beta chain sequence and its context. Only in-frame clones appear in the TCRdb table, and some are missing; sequencing was by immunoSEQ multiplex PCR. The repertoire holds 120,000 or so clones, roughly 90% seen once, with approximately 8% in the top ten. The sample belongs to a study of blood T cell repertoires in COVID-19. About the research overall: T cells, B-cell-depleted T cells, or PBMCs supplied cDNA or gDNA.

The germline V gene has CDR1 KGHSH and CDR2 LQKENI. CDR3 length equals 15 residues. Between the trimmed V and J ends, which lost 6 bases and 0 bases, there was a span of 9 bases. The chain employs TRBV18 and TRBJ2-6; D is perhaps TRBD2 (5 bases). Sequencing input: peripheral blood. The TCR was taken from a man aged 50 to 59 with acute or convalescent COVID-19. The CDR3 bases are TGTGCCAGCTCTGCCGGGGACTCTGGGGCCAACGTCCTGACTTTC. It specifies CASSAGDSGANVLTF. The whole variable domain, remainder taken from reference TRBV18 and TRBJ2-6, is NAGVMQNPRHLVRRRGQEARLRCSPMKGHSHVYWYRQLPEEGLKFMVYLQKENIIDESGMPKERFSAEFPKEGPSILRIQQVVRGDSAAYFCASSAGDSGANVLTFGAGSRLTVL.